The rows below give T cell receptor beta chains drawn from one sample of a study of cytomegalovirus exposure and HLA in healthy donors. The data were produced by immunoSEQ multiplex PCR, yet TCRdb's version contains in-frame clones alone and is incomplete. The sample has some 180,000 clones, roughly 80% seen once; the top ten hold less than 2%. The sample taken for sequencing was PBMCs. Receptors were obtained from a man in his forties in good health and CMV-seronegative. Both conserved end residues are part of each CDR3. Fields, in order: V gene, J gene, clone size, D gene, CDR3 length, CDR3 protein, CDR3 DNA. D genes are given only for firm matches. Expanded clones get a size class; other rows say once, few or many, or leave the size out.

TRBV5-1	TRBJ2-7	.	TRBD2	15	CASSWTSGRSGEQYF	TGCGCCAGCAGCTGGACTAGCGGCCGGTCGGGCGAGCAGTACTTC
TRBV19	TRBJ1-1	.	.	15	CASSIVGAMNTEAFF	TGTGCCAGTAGTATAGTAGGGGCGATGAACACTGAAGCTTTCTTT
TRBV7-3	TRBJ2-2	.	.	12	CASSFPRGELFF	TGTGCCAGCAGCTTCCCCCGCGGGGAGCTGTTTTTT
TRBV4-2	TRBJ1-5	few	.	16	CASSQDRDSGFQPQHF	TGTGCCAGCAGCCAAGATAGAGACTCAGGGTTTCAGCCCCAGCATTTT
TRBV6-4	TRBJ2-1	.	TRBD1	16	CASSDSGQGMYNEQFF	TGTGCCAGCAGTGATTCTGGACAGGGGATGTACAATGAGCAGTTCTTC
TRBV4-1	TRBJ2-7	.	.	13	CASSQDQGWEQYF	TGCGCCAGCAGCCAAGATCAGGGTTGGGAGCAGTACTTC
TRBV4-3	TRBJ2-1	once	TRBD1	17	CASSQQWGQGRPNEQFF	TGCGCCAGCAGCCAACAATGGGGACAGGGGAGACCCAATGAGCAGTTCTTC
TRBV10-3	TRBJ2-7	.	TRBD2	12	CATSGVSYEQYF	TGTGCCACTAGCGGGGTCTCCTACGAGCAGTACTTC
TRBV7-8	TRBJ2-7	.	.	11	CASSASYEQYF	TGTGCCAGCAGCGCGTCCTACGAGCAGTACTTC
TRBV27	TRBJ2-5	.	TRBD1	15	CASSPRDRGEETQYF	TGTGCCAGCAGTCCGCGGGACAGGGGGGAGGAGACCCAGTACTTC
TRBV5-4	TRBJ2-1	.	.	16	CASSEAGGATYNEQFF	TGTGCCAGCAGCGAGGCTGGAGGGGCTACCTACAATGAGCAGTTCTTC
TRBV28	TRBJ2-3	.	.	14	CASTRGGNTDTQYF	TGTGCCAGCACAAGGGGGGGCAACACAGATACGCAGTATTTT
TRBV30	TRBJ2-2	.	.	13	CAWRDSLVGELFF	TGTGCCTGGAGGGACAGCTTAGTCGGGGAGCTGTTTTTT
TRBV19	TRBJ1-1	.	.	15	CASTFSGAWNTEAFF	TGTGCCAGTACATTCTCAGGGGCCTGGAACACTGAAGCTTTCTTT
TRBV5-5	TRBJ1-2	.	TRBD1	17	CASSPFGGTGSNNGYTF	TGTGCCAGCAGCCCCTTTGGGGGGACAGGGTCAAACAATGGCTACACCTTC
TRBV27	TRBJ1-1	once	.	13	CASSLQGGPEAFF	TGTGCCAGCAGTTTGCAGGGAGGTCCTGAAGCTTTCTTT
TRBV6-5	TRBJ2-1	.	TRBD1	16	CASSYSGTGAYNEQFF	TGTGCCAGCAGTTATTCCGGGACAGGGGCCTACAATGAGCAGTTCTTC
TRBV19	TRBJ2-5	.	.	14	CASRPRGSQETQYF	TGTGCCAGTAGGCCGCGGGGATCCCAAGAGACCCAGTACTTC
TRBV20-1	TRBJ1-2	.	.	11	CSAEQGYGYTF	TGCAGTGCCGAACAGGGCTATGGCTACACCTTC
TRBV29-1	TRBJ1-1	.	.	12	CSVDVSGAEAFF	TGCAGCGTTGACGTTTCCGGGGCTGAAGCTTTCTTT
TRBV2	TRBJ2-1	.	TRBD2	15	CASSGLAGGDNEQFF	TGTGCCTCATCGGGACTAGCGGGAGGGGACAATGAGCAGTTCTTC
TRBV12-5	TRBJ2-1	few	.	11	CASGFSDEQFF	TGTGCTAGTGGTTTTAGCGATGAGCAGTTCTTC
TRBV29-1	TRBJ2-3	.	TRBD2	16	CSVPRGAGGSTDTQYF	TGCAGCGTCCCTCGGGGGGCGGGGGGCAGCACAGATACGCAGTATTTT
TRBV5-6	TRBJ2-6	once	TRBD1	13	CASILDRFNVLTF	TGTGCCAGCATCCTGGACAGGTTCAACGTCCTGACTTTC
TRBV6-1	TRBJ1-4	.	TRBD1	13	CATEGTDNEKLFF	TGTGCCACTGAGGGGACAGATAATGAAAAACTGTTTTTT
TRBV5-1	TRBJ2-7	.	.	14	CASGYRASSYEQYF	TGCGCCAGCGGATACAGGGCAAGCTCCTACGAGCAGTACTTC
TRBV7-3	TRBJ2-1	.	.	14	CASSFGYSYNEQFF	TGTGCCAGCAGCTTCGGGTACTCCTACAATGAGCAGTTCTTC
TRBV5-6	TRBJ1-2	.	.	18	CASSLGGGRTAGTYGYTF	TGTGCCAGCAGCTTGGGGGGAGGGAGGACGGCTGGAACCTATGGCTACACCTTC
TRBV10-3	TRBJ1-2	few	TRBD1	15	CAISELTGDEYGYTF	TGTGCCATCAGTGAGTTGACAGGGGATGAGTATGGCTACACCTTC
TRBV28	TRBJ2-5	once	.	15	CASSLHTSNQETQYF	TGTGCCAGCAGTTTACACACCTCAAACCAAGAGACCCAGTACTTC
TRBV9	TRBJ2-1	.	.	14	CASSVDQEGRSEFF	TGTGCCAGCAGCGTAGATCAGGAAGGTCGGTCGGAGTTCTTC
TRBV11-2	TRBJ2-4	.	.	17	CASSEGKAGLAKNIQYF	TGTGCCAGCAGCGAGGGGAAAGCGGGTTTAGCCAAAAACATTCAGTACTTC
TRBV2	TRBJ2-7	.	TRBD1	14	CASKGQGLTYEQYF	TGTGCCAGCAAGGGACAGGGGCTAACCTACGAGCAGTACTTC
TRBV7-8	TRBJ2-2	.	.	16	CASSLVWDTLTGELFF	TGTGCCAGCAGCTTAGTTTGGGACACACTAACCGGGGAGCTGTTTTTT
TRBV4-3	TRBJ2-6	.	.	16	CASSQAPGTGANVLTF	TGCGCCAGCAGCCAAGCCCCGGGAACTGGGGCCAACGTCCTGACTTTC
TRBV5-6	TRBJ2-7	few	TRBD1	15	CASSPWTGTVHEQYF	TGTGCCAGCAGCCCGTGGACAGGGACAGTCCACGAGCAGTACTTC
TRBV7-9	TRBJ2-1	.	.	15	CASSPPPGTNNEQFF	TGTGCCAGCAGCCCCCCCCCGGGGACAAACAATGAGCAGTTCTTC
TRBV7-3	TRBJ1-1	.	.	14	CASCSGDLNTEAFF	TGTGCCAGCTGCTCGGGGGACCTGAACACTGAAGCTTTCTTT
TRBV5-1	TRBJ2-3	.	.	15	CASSLVPGSTDTQYF	TGCGCCAGCAGCTTGGTGCCGGGGAGCACAGATACGCAGTATTTT
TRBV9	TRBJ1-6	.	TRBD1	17	CASSVGSEAGGNSPLHF	TGTGCCAGCAGCGTGGGGTCCGAGGCAGGGGGAAACTCACCCCTCCACTTT
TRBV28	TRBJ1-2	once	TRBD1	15	CASSPGGQGGYGYTF	TGTGCCAGCAGCCCGGGGGGACAGGGAGGCTATGGCTACACCTTC
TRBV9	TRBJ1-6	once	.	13	CASSYSYNSPLHF	TGTGCCTCCTCTTACTCCTATAATTCACCCCTCCACTTT
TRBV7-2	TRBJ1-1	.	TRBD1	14	CASSAGQLNTEAFF	TGTGCCAGCAGCGCGGGACAGCTGAACACTGAAGCTTTCTTT
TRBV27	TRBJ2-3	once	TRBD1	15	CASRTGGVGTDTQYF	TGTGCCAGCAGGACAGGGGGCGTCGGCACAGATACGCAGTATTTT
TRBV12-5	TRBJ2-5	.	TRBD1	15	CASGSGQGVGETQYF	TGTGCTAGTGGTTCCGGACAGGGGGTAGGGGAGACCCAGTACTTC
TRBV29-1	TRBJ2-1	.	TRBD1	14	CSAGTGGWDNEQFF	TGCAGCGCAGGAACAGGGGGGTGGGACAATGAGCAGTTCTTC
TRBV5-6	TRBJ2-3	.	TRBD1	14	CASSYGQGKDTQYF	TGTGCCAGCAGCTACGGACAGGGGAAGGATACGCAGTATTTT
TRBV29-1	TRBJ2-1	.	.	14	CSVAGGDSYNEQFF	TGCAGCGTTGCCGGCGGGGACTCCTACAATGAGCAGTTCTTC
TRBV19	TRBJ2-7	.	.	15	CASSIEALTSYEQYF	TGTGCCAGTAGTATAGAGGCACTGACTTCCTACGAGCAGTACTTC
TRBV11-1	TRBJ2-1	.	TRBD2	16	CASSLSIGGAGNEQFF	TGTGCCAGCAGCTTAAGTATCGGGGGGGCGGGGAATGAGCAGTTCTTC
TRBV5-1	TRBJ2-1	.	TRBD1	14	CASSSRDRTNEQFF	TGCGCCAGCAGCTCCCGGGACAGGACCAATGAGCAGTTCTTC
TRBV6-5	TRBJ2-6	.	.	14	CASTRFSGANVLTF	TGTGCCAGCACCCGGTTCTCTGGGGCCAACGTCCTGACTTTC